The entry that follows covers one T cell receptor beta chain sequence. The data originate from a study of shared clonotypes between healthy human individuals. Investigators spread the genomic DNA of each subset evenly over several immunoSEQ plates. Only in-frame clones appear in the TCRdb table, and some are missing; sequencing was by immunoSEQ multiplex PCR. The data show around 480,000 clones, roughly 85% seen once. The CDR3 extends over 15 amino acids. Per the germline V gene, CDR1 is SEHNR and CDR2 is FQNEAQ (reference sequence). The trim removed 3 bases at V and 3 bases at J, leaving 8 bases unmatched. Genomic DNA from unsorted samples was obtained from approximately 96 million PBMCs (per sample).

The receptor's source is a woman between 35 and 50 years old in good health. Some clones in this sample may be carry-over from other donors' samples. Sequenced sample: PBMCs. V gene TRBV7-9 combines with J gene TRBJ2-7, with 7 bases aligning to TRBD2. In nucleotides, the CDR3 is TGTGCCAGCAGCTTTGCGGGAGTAGTAGGCTACGAGCAGTACTTC. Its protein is CASSFAGVVGYEQYF.